One and the same sample provided the 22 T cell receptor beta chains below, sequenced in a study of human T cells and chemical hapten exposure. Documented time point: healthy volunteer bleed at 2 weeks. Before extraction, the whole blood was not fractionated, and total RNA was taken from it. TCRdb reanalysed the RACE reads using MiXCR and keeps one entry per CDR3 protein. This sample has roughly 49,000 distinct CDR3 sequences, with roughly 4% found just once. The sequencing input was whole blood. These receptors were taken from a female donor in good health. Some clones in this sample may be carry-over from other donors' samples.

This clonotype was observed many times. The V and J genes are TRBV5-1 and TRBJ1-2; D is undetermined. Germline-derived CDR1 and CDR2 are SGHRS and YFSETQ. The CDR3 extends over 12 amino acids. The V and J ends lost 0 bases and 5 bases respectively, with 5 bases between them. For the CDR3, the DNA is TGCGCCAGCAGCTTGGATAAATATGGCTACACCTTC. Encoded protein: CASSLDKYGYTF.

At least ten counts were recorded for this clonotype. The chain uses TRBV27 and TRBJ1-6; possibly TRBD1 for D (6 bases). Deletions cut 7 bases from V and 7 bases from J, with 14 bases between. The germline CDR1 and CDR2 sequences are MNHEY and SMNVEV (reference sequence). The CDR3 covers 14 residues. CDR3 sequence: CASNVQGGNSPLHF. The CDR3 DNA is TGTGCCAGCAATGTACAGGGTGGCAATTCACCCCTCCACTTT.

This clonotype has only a few counts. The chain combines TRBV5-1 with TRBJ2-3; no clear D gene. V shed 3 bases and J shed 3 bases, with 8 bases lying between them. Germline assignment: CDR1 SGHRS and CDR2 YFSETQ. This CDR3 is built from 13 residues. Written as DNA, the CDR3 is TGCGCCAGCAGCTCGACCAGAACAGATACGCAGTATTTT. Amino acid sequence: CASSSTRTDTQYF.

This clonotype was counted a few times. The CDR3 here is CASSYSSRGWDIQYF. DNA of the CDR3: TGTGCCAGCAGTTACTCATCCAGGGGGTGGGACATTCAGTACTTC. This sequence joins TRBV6-6 and TRBJ2-4; 7 positions agree with TRBD1. This CDR3 comprises 15 residues. J lost 8 bases, V lost 0 bases, and 7 bases had no gene match. Germline-derived CDR1 and CDR2 are MNHNY and SVGAGI (reference sequence).

This clonotype was observed many times. J is TRBJ2-7 and V is TRBV20-1; 12 nucleotides agree with TRBD2. This CDR3 is built from 14 residues. V lost 7 bases and J lost 1; bases outside the gene matches: 5. Germline assignment: CDR1 DFQATT and CDR2 SNEGSKA (reference sequence). The CDR3 coding sequence is TGCAGTGGGACTAGCGGGACTTTATCCTACGAGCAGTACTTC. This translates into CSGTSGTLSYEQYF.

The sample holds many counts of this clonotype. The chain carries TRBV6-2 or TRBV6-3 and TRBJ1-1; D remains unclear. Per the germline V gene, CDR1 is MNHEY and CDR2 is SVGEGT. The CDR3 sequence is 12 residues long. Trimming left V 6 bases short and J 3 bases short, with 8 bases between. CDR3 sequence (DNA): TGTGCCAGCAGCGAGGGATACACTGAAGCTTTCTTT. The encoded protein is CASSEGYTEAFF.

This chain links TRBV6-1 with TRBJ1-1, with a tentative D call TRBD1 (6 bases). Trimming removed 1 base at V and 3 bases at J, with 12 bases between. Germline lookup yields CDR1 MNHNS and CDR2 SASEGT. The CDR3 runs 15 residues. The CDR3 sequence is CASSEEGQGYTEAFF. The CDR3 coding sequence is TGTGCCAGCAGTGAAGAGGGGCAGGGGTACACTGAAGCTTTCTTT.

This clonotype showed up many times. The V call is TRBV5-4, the J call TRBJ1-1; 9 positions match TRBD1. Germline V gives CDR1 SGHNT, CDR2 YYREEE (reference sequence). This CDR3 is built from 13 residues. V shed 5 bases, J shed 6 bases, and the junction held 5 bases outside the gene matches. CDR3: CASRPGQGPEAFF. CDR3 in DNA: TGTGCCAGCAGACCGGGACAGGGCCCTGAAGCTTTCTTT.

This clonotype was counted at least ten times. This CDR3 is CASSISGTGGRETQYF. Here the CDR3 DNA reads TGTGCCAGCAGCATCTCCGGGACAGGGGGCAGGGAGACCCAGTACTTC. The J gene is TRBJ2-5, the V gene TRBV7-3, with TRBD1 matching 12 bases. This CDR3 is built from 16 residues. Germline loops: CDR1 SGHTA, CDR2 FQGTGA. Trimming took 5 bases from V and 5 from J; bases not matched to a gene: 9.

This clonotype was observed many times. The V and J genes are TRBV30 and TRBJ2-7, with D possibly called TRBD1 or TRBD2 (8 bases each). Deletions cut 2 bases from V and 6 bases from J, with 14 bases between. Germline CDR1 and CDR2: GTSNPN and SVGIG (reference sequence). The CDR3 has 13 amino acids. The CDR3 protein is CAWSQGAGGEQYF. Written as DNA, the CDR3 is TGTGCCTGGAGTCAGGGGGCGGGAGGCGAGCAGTACTTC.

This clonotype was counted many times. The rearrangement links TRBV7-9 to TRBJ1-5; D is uncertain. CDR1 is SEHNR, CDR2 FQNEAQ, per germline (reference sequence). CDR3 size: 13 residues. The V and J ends lost 3 bases and 4 bases respectively, with 7 bases between them. The CDR3 coding sequence is TGTGCCAGCAGCTTCAGGAGAAATCAGCCCCAGCATTTT. It specifies CASSFRRNQPQHF.

The chain is built from TRBV20-1 and TRBJ1-2; D not certain. Germline V gives CDR1 DFQATT, CDR2 SNEGSKA (reference sequence). The V end lost 0 bases, the J end lost 4 bases, and 15 bases lay between the germline ends. The CDR3 runs 15 residues. The CDR3 DNA follows: TGCAGTGCTAGAGAAGGCCAGTTAAAGGCCTATGGCTACACCTTC. Protein: CSAREGQLKAYGYTF.

In its sample, this clonotype was seen a few times. This chain connects TRBV7-2 to TRBJ1-4; D unclear. Trimming removed 2 bases from V and 7 bases from J, with 8 bases in between. This CDR3 is built from 13 residues. CDR1 is SGHTA, CDR2 FQGNSA, per germline. The CDR3 DNA sequence: TGTGCCAGCAGCTTATTCTCTAGTGAAAAACTGTTTTTT. Protein sequence: CASSLFSSEKLFF. Complete variable domain (other parts from reference TRBV7-2 and TRBJ1-4): GAGVSQSPSNKVTEKGKDVELRCDPISGHTALYWYRQSLGQGLEFLIYFQGNSAPDKSGLPSDRFSAERTGGSVSTLTIQRTQQEDSAVYLCASSLFSSEKLFFGSGTQLSVL.

This clonotype was recorded many times. A read error may account for a junction end that differs from germline. V is TRBV7-7 and J is TRBJ1-3; D possibly corresponds to TRBD1 (6 bases). Germline V gene sequence: CDR1 SSHAT, CDR2 FNYEAQ (reference sequence). This CDR3 is 15 amino acids long. The CDR3 nucleotides are TGTGCTAGCAGCTTAGGTCAGGGGTACGGAAACACCATATATTTT. Protein product: CASSLGQGYGNTIYF.

This clonotype was detected ten times or more. The chain employs TRBV20-1 and TRBJ1-5; weak D call: TRBD1 (5 bases). Per the germline V gene, CDR1 is DFQATT and CDR2 is SNEGSKA (reference sequence). With 0 bases removed from V and 6 bases from J, the gap between germline ends came to 15 bases. The CDR3 consists of 15 residues. The CDR3 DNA follows: TGCAGTGCTAGAGATCTTGGCAGGGCTGGTCAGCCCCAGCATTTT. Protein product: CSARDLGRAGQPQHF.

This clonotype was counted at least ten times. The rearrangement uses TRBV29-1 and TRBJ2-7, with D unresolved. Trimming took 7 bases from V and 4 from J, leaving 17 bases between them. The CDR3 runs to 13 residues. CDR1 is SQVTM, CDR2 ANQGSEA, per germline. The CDR3 nucleotides are TGCAGCGCCGGGCTAGGGCTTGGGTACGAGCAGTACTTC. Translating it yields CSAGLGLGYEQYF.

This clonotype was counted many times. The V and J genes are TRBV5-1 and TRBJ2-5, with TRBD1 matching over 7 bases. CDR3 length: 15 amino acids. Trimming removed 3 bases from V and 1 base from J; junction bases left unmatched: 6. In germline, CDR1 is SGHRS, CDR2 YFSETQ. CDR3 amino acids: CASSSTGQPQETQYF. In DNA, the CDR3 is TGCGCCAGCAGCTCAACGGGACAGCCCCAAGAGACCCAGTACTTC.

This clonotype has at least ten counts. V usage is TRBV20-1 and J usage is TRBJ2-1; 9 nucleotides match TRBD1. The germline V gene has CDR1 DFQATT and CDR2 SNEGSKA (reference sequence). This CDR3 has 12 amino acids. The junction had 10 bases not matched to a gene; V was cut back by 4 bases and J by 15 bases. The CDR3 sequence is CSATRDRGNWFF. In nucleotides, the CDR3 is TGCAGTGCTACCCGTGACAGGGGGAATTGGTTCTTC.

In this sample, this clonotype turned up many times. J is TRBJ2-1 and V is TRBV20-1; no firm D call. This CDR3 has 11 amino acids. Trimming removed 6 bases from V and 8 bases from J, with 11 bases in between. Germline V lookup: CDR1 DFQATT, CDR2 SNEGSKA (reference sequence). As DNA, the CDR3 is TGCAGTGCGATAGCCACCCATGAGCAGTTCTTC. Translating it yields CSAIATHEQFF.

V is TRBV7-2 and J is TRBJ2-7; TRBD1 agrees at 7 bases. The CDR3 consists of 16 residues. The ends lost 2 bases at V and 4 bases at J; junction bases unmatched: 11. CDR1 is SGHTA, CDR2 FQGNSA, per germline. In DNA, the CDR3 is TGTGCCAGCAGCTTAAACCCGCCGGGACAGACATACGAGCAGTACTTC. It specifies CASSLNPPGQTYEQYF.

This clonotype was detected many times. The chain carries TRBV7-9 and TRBJ2-5; no reliable D call. Germline values: CDR1 SEHNR, CDR2 FQNEAQ (reference sequence). The CDR3 contains 16 residues. Trimming left V 5 bases short and J 5 bases short, with 21 bases between. The CDR3 loop is CASSPRSTPRSETQYF. The CDR3 region has the DNA TGTGCCAGCAGCCCTCGAAGCACCCCACGGTCGGAGACCCAGTACTTC.

This clonotype has only a few counts. This chain joins TRBV9 and TRBJ1-2; weak D call: TRBD1 (5 bases). Trimming left V 4 bases short and J 3 bases short, with 19 bases between. CDR1 and CDR2 (germline): SGDLS, YYNGEE. The CDR3 runs to 16 residues. The CDR3 protein is CASSPGWGETDYGYTF. CDR3 DNA: TGTGCCAGCAGCCCGGGCTGGGGGGAGACCGACTATGGCTACACCTTC.